This T cell receptor (beta chain) was captured in a study of response to subunit inactivated influenza vaccine. Study-level findings and limits: The authors suggested that every seasonal influenza vaccination recruits few new T cells.

TCRdb re-derived calls from the RT-PCR reads in MiXCR, one entry per CDR3 protein. This sample has almost 600,000 distinct CDR3 sequences, with 14% found just once. The germline CDR1 and CDR2 sequences are SGHTA and FQGNSA. The CDR3 sequence is 15 residues long. After removal of 1 base from V and 4 bases from J, the junction contained 4 bases not matched to a gene. Details on this clonotype: The antigen is undetermined.

The material sequenced was PBMCs from blood, taken 12 days after vaccination. V usage is TRBV7-2 and J usage is TRBJ2-5, with 9 bases that match TRBD2. The sequence derives from a man aged 45 to 65 who received an inactivated influenza vaccine. CDR3 in amino acids: CASSLGSGSVETQYF. In DNA form, the CDR3 reads TGTGCCAGCAGCTTAGGTAGCGGGAGTGTAGAGACCCAGTACTTC. Drawing the rest from reference TRBV7-2 and TRBJ2-5, the complete variable domain is GAGVSQSPSNKVTEKGKDVELRCDPISGHTALYWYRQSLGQGLEFLIYFQGNSAPDKSGLPSDRFSAERTGGSVSTLTIQRTQQEDSAVYLCASSLGSGSVETQYFGPGTRLLVL.